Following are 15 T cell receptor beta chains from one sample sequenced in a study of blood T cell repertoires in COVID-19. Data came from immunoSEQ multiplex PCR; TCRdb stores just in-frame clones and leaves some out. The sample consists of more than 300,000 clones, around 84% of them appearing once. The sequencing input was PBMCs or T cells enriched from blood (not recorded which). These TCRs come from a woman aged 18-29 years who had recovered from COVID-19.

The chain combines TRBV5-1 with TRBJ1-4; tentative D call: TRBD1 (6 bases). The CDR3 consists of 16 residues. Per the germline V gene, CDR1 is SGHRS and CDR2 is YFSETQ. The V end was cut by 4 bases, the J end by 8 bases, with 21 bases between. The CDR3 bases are TGCGCCAGCAGCCTCGGACAGCTACCGTCGGGAGAAAAACTGTTTTTT. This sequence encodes CASSLGQLPSGEKLFF. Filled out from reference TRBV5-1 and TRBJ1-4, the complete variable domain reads KAGVTQTPRYLIKTRGQQVTLSCSPISGHRSVSWYQQTPGQGLQFLFEYFSETQRNKGNFPGRFSGRQFSNSRSEMNVSTLELGDSALYLCASSLGQLPSGEKLFFGSGTQLSVL.

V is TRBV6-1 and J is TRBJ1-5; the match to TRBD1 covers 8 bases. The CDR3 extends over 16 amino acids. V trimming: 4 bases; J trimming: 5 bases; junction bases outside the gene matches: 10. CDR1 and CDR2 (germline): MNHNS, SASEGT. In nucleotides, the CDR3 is TGTGCCAGCAGTGGAGGTACAGGGGGATCAGATCAGCCCCAGCATTTT. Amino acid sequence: CASSGGTGGSDQPQHF.

CDR3 in amino acids: CASSWTDYGYTF. In DNA form, the CDR3 reads TGTGCCAGCAGTTGGACAGACTATGGCTACACCTTC. The rearrangement uses TRBV6-5 and TRBJ1-2; TRBD1 is a possible D gene (6 bases). There are 12 residues in the CDR3. Trimming removed 4 bases from V and 3 bases from J, with 6 bases in between. Per the germline V gene, CDR1 is MNHEY and CDR2 is SVGAGI.

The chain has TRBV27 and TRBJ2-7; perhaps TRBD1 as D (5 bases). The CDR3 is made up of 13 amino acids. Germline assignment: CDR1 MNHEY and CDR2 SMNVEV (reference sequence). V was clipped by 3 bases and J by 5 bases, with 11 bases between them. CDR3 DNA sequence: TGTGCCAGCAGTTTGGGTCAGGGCAACGAGCAGTACTTC. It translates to CASSLGQGNEQYF.

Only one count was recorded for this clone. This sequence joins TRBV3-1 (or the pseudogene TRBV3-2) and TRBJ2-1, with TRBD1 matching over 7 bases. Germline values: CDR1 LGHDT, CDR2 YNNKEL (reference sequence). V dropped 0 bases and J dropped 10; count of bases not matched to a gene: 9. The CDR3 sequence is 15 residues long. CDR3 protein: CASSQEYRDSAEQFF. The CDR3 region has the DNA TGTGCCAGCAGCCAAGAATATAGGGACAGCGCCGAGCAGTTCTTC.

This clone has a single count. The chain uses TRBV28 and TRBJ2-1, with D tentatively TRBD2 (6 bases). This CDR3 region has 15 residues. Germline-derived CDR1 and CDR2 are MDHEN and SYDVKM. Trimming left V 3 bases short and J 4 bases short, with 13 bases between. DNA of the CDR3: TGTGCCAGCAGTTTGGGGGGAGGTCCATACAATGAGCAGTTCTTC. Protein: CASSLGGGPYNEQFF.

In DNA, the CDR3 is TGTGCCAGCAGCTTCCACACCGACACTGAAGCTTTCTTT. Protein sequence: CASSFHTDTEAFF. The rearrangement joins TRBV7-3 to TRBJ1-1; D uncertain. This CDR3 comprises 13 residues. V lost 3 bases to trimming and J lost 3 bases, with 8 bases between them. The germline V gene has CDR1 SGHTA and CDR2 FQGTGA.

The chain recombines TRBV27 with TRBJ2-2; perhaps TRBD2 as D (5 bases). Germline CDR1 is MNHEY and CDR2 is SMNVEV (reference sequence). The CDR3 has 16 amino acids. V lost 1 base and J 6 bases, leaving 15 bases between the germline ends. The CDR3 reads CASSLLVGPRAGELFF. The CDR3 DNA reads TGTGCCAGCAGTTTATTGGTCGGGCCGCGGGCCGGGGAGCTGTTTTTT.

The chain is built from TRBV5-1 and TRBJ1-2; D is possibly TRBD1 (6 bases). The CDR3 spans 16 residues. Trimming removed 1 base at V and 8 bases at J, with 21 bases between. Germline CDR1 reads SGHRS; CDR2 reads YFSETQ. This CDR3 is CASSLLGAGSLGGYTF. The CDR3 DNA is TGCGCCAGCAGCTTGTTGGGGGCAGGGTCTCTGGGAGGCTACACCTTC.

CDR3 DNA: TGTGCCAGCAGTGAAGCGATACAGGGTAGGCAGCCCCAGCATTTT. Translating gives CASSEAIQGRQPQHF. This chain links TRBV6-1 with TRBJ1-5; D is perhaps TRBD1 (6 bases). Germline CDR1 and CDR2: MNHNS and SASEGT. The CDR3 loop spans 15 amino acids. The V end lost 0 bases, the J end lost 7 bases, and 13 bases lay between the germline ends.

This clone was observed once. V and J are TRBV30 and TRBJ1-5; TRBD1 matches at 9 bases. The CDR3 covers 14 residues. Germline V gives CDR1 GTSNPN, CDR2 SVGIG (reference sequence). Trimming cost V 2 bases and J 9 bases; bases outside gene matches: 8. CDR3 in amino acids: CAWSPGQGNWPQHF. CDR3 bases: TGTGCCTGGAGTCCGGGACAGGGAAATTGGCCCCAGCATTTT.

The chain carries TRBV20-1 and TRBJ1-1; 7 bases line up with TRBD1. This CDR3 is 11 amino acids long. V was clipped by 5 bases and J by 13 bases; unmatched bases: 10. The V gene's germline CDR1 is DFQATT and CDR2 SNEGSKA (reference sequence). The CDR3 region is CSASGGTVGFF. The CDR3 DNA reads TGCAGTGCTTCGGGTGGGACAGTGGGTTTCTTT.

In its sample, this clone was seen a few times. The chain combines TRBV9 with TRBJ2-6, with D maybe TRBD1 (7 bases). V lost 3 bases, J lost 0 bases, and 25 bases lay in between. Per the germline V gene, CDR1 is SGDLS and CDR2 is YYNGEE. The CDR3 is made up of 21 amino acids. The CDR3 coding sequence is TGTGCCAGCAGCGCAAACCCCAGGGGGGACAGCGATGTCTCTGGGGCCAACGTCCTGACTTTC. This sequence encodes CASSANPRGDSDVSGANVLTF.

This CDR3 reads CASSKETPDRGYNEQFF. The CDR3 DNA is TGTGCCAGCAGCAAAGAGACCCCGGACAGGGGTTACAATGAGCAGTTCTTC. V and J are TRBV21-1 and TRBJ2-1; TRBD1 is taken as the D call from the table, unchecked against the DNA. TRBV21-1 is flagged as a pseudogene. The CDR3 is 17 residues long.

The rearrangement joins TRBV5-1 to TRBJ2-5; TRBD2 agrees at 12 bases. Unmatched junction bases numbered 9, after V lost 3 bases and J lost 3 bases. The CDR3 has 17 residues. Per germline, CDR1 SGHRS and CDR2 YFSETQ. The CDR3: CASSSRTSGEYKETQYF. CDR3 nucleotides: TGCGCCAGCAGCTCCCGGACTAGCGGGGAATACAAAGAGACCCAGTACTTC.